This T cell receptor beta chain was identified in a study of siplizumab effects on memory and regulatory T cells. Data came from immunoSEQ multiplex PCR; TCRdb stores just in-frame clones and leaves some out. The sample lists about 100,000 clones, about 90% seen once, with about 2.4% in the top ten. The study, taken as a whole, reports: Alloreactive sequences tracing back to unstimulated CD4+ memory cells were significantly reduced by siplizumab. Naive T cells were seemingly more diverse than memory cells, and major contributions to the alloresponse seemed to be made by them. Confirmation that proliferating Tregs from siplizumab cultures had suppressive function was not obtained. No more than a minor fraction of alloreactive clones could be traced back to unstimulated subsets.

Comment on this clone: Its antigen is not identified.

The TCR comes from a human donor in good health. Some clones in this sample may be carry-over from other donors' samples. Sequencing used CD4+ T cells sorted from blood.

The CDR3 reads CASSQGWGGGTEAFF. CDR3 nucleotides: TGCGCCAGCAGCCAAGGGTGGGGAGGGGGGACTGAAGCTTTCTTT. This sequence joins TRBV4-1 and TRBJ1-1; TRBD1 is a possible D gene (6 bases). Germline V gene lookup returns CDR1 MGHRA and CDR2 YSYEKL. The CDR3 runs 15 residues. V was trimmed by 1 base and J by 5 bases, leaving 14 bases between them.